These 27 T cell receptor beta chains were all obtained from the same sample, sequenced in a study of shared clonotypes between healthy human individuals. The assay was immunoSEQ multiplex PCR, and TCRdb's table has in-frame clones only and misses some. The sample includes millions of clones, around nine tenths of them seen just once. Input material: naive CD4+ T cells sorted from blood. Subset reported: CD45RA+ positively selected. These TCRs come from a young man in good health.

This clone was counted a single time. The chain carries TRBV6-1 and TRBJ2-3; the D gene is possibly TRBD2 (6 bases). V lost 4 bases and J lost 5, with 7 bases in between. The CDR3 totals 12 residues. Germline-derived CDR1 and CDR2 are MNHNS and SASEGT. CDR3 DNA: TGTGCCAGCAGTGTGGAGGGAGATACGCAGTATTTT. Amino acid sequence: CASSVEGDTQYF.

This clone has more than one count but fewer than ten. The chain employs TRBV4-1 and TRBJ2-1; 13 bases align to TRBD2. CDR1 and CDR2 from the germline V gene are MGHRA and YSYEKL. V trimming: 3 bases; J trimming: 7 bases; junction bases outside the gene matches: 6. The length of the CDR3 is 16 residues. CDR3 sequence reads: CASSHAGLAGRNEQFF. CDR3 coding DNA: TGCGCCAGCAGCCATGCGGGACTAGCGGGAAGGAATGAGCAGTTCTTC.

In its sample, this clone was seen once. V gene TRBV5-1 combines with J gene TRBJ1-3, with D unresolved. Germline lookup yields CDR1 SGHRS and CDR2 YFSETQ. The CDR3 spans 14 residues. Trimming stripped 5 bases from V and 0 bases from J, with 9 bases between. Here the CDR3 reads CASRNPSSGNTIYF. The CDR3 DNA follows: TGCGCCAGCAGGAACCCCAGCTCTGGAAACACCATATATTTT.

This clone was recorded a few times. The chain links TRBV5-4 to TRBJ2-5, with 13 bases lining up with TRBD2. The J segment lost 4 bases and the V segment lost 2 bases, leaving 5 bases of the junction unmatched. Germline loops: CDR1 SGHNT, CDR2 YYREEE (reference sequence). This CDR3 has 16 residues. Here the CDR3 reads CASSFGLAGVGETQYF. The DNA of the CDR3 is TGTGCCAGCAGCTTCGGACTAGCGGGAGTCGGAGAGACCCAGTACTTC.

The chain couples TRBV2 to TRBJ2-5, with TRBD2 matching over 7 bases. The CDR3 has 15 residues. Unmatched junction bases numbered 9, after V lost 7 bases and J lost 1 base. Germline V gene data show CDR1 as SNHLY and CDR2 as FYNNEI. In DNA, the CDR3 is TGTGCCAGCAAAGGAACAGCGGGATTCCAAGAGACCCAGTACTTC. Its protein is CASKGTAGFQETQYF.

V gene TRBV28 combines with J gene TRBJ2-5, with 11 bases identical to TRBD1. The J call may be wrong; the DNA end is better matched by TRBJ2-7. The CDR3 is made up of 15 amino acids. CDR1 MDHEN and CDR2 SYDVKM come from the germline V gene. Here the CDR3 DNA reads TGTGCCAGCAGCACCCCGGACAGGGGGCCCTACGAGCAGTACTTC. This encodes CASSTPDRGPYEQYF.

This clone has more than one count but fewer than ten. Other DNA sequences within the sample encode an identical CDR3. CDR3 sequence: CASSQGQGSYEQYF. The CDR3 region has the DNA TGTGCCAGCTCACAGGGACAGGGGTCCTACGAGCAGTACTTC. The gene calls are TRBV18 and TRBJ2-7, with 10 bases lining up with TRBD1. The CDR3 runs 14 residues. Per germline, CDR1 KGHSH and CDR2 LQKENI. Trimming took 4 bases from V and 1 from J; bases not matched to a gene: 1. The full variable domain, in which reference TRBV18 and TRBJ2-7 provide the parts outside the CDR3, is NAGVMQNPRHLVRRRGQEARLRCSPMKGHSHVYWYRQLPEEGLKFMVYLQKENIIDESGMPKERFSAEFPKEGPSILRIQQVVRGDSAAYFCASSQGQGSYEQYFGPGTRLTVT.

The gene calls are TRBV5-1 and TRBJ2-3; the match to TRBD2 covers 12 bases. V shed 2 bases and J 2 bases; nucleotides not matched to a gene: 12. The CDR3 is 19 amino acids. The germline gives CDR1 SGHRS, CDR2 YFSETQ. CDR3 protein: CASSLDPGLAGPTTDTQYF. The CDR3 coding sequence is TGCGCCAGCAGCTTAGACCCCGGACTAGCGGGACCGACCACAGATACGCAGTATTTT.

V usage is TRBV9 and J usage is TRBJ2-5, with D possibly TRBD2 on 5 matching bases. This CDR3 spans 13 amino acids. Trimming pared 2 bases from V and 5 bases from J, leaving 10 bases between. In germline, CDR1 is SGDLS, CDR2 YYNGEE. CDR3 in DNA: TGTGCCAGCAGCGTCAATCCGGGGGAGACCCAGTACTTC. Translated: CASSVNPGETQYF.

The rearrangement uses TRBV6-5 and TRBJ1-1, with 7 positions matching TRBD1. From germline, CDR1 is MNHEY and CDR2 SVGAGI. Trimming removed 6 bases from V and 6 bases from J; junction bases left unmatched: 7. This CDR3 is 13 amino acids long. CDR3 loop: CASRDRQGSEAFF. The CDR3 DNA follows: TGTGCCAGCAGGGATAGACAGGGCTCTGAAGCTTTCTTT.

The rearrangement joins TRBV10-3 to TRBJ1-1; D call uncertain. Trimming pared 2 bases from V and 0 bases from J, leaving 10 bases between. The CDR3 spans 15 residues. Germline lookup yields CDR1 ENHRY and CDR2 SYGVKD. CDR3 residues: CAISERATVNTEAFF. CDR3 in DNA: TGTGCCATCAGTGAGCGGGCCACGGTGAACACTGAAGCTTTCTTT.

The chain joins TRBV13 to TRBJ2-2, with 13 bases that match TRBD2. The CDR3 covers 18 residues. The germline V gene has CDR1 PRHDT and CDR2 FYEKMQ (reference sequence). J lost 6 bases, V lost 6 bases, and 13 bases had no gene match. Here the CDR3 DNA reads TGTGCCAGCAGTTTGGGCGGACTAGCGGGAGTCGGGGCCGGGGAGCTGTTTTTT. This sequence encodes CASSLGGLAGVGAGELFF. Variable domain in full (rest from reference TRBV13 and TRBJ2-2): AAGVIQSPRHLIKEKRETATLKCYPIPRHDTVYWYQQGPGQDPQFLISFYEKMQSDKGSIPDRFSAQQFSDYHSELNMSSLELGDSALYFCASSLGGLAGVGAGELFFGEGSRLTVL.

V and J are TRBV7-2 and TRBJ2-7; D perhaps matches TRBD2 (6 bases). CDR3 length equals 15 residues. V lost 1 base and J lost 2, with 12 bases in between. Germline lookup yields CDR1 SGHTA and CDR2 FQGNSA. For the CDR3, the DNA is TGTGCCAGCAGCTTAGGGGGACTTCAGACCTACGAGCAGTACTTC. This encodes CASSLGGLQTYEQYF.

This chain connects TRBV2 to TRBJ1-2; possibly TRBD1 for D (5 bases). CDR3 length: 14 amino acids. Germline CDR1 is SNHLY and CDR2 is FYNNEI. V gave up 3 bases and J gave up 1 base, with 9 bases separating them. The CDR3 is CASSDDRFNYGYTF. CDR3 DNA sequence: TGTGCCAGCAGTGACGACAGATTTAACTATGGCTACACCTTC.

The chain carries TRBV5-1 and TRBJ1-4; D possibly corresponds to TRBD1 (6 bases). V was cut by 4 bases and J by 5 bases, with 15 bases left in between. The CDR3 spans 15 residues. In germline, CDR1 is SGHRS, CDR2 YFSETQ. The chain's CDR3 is CASSPPTGGNEKLFF. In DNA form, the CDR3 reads TGCGCCAGCAGCCCTCCGACAGGTGGCAATGAAAAACTGTTTTTT.

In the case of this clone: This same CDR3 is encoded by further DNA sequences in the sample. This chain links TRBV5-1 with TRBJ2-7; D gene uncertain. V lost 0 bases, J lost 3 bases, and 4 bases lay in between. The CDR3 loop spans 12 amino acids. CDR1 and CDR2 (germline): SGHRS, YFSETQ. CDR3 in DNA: TGCGCCAGCAGCTTGGGACTCTACGAGCAGTACTTC. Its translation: CASSLGLYEQYF. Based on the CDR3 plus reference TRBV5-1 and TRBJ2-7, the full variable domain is KAGVTQTPRYLIKTRGQQVTLSCSPISGHRSVSWYQQTPGQGLQFLFEYFSETQRNKGNFPGRFSGRQFSNSRSEMNVSTLELGDSALYLCASSLGLYEQYFGPGTRLTVT.

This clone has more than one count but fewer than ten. The CDR3 sequence is CASSIGKQGDQPQHF. CDR3 nucleotides: TGTGCCAGTAGTATAGGGAAACAGGGGGATCAGCCCCAGCATTTT. The chain carries TRBV19 and TRBJ1-5, with TRBD1 identical over 8 bases. The ends lost 1 base at V and 5 bases at J; junction bases unmatched: 4. The CDR3 is 15 residues long. Looked up from germline, CDR1 is LNHDA and CDR2 is SQIVND (reference sequence). The full variable domain, with the rest looked up from reference TRBV19 and TRBJ1-5, is DGGITQSPKYLFRKEGQNVTLSCEQNLNHDAMYWYRQDPGQGLRLIYYSQIVNDFQKGDIAEGYSVSREKKESFPLTVTSAQKNPTAFYLCASSIGKQGDQPQHFGDGTRLSIL.

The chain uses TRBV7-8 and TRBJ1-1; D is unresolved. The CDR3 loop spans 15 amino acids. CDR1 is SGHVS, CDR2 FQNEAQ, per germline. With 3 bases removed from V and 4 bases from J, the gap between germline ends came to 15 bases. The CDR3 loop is CASSLSGRAITEAFF. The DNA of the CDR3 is TGTGCCAGCAGCTTGAGCGGCAGAGCGATCACTGAAGCTTTCTTT.

CDR3 in DNA: TGTGCCAGCAGTCTCCGCCGGGACACTGAAGCTTTCTTT. As protein: CASSLRRDTEAFF. V and J are TRBV28 and TRBJ1-1; no clear D. V was shortened by 5 bases and J by 3 bases, with 10 bases between the two germline ends. From germline, CDR1 is MDHEN and CDR2 SYDVKM. This CDR3 spans 13 amino acids.

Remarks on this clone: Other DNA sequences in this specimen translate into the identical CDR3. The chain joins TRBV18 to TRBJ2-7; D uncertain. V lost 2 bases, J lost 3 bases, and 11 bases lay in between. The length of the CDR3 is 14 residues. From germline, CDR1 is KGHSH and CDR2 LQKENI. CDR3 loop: CASSPGRRNYEQYF. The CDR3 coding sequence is TGTGCCAGCTCACCAGGGCGCCGGAACTACGAGCAGTACTTC.

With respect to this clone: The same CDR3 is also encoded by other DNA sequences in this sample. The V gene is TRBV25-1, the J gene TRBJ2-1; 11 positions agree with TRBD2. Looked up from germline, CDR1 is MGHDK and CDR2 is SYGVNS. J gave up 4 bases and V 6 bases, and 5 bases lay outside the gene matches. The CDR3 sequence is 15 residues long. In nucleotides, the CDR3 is TGTGCCAGCAGACTAGCGGGAGCCGAATACAATGAGCAGTTCTTC. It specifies CASRLAGAEYNEQFF. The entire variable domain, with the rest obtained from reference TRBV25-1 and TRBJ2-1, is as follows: EADIYQTPRYLVIGTGKKITLECSQTMGHDKMYWYQQDPGMELHLIHYSYGVNSTEKGDLSSESTVSRIRTEHFPLTLESARPSHTSQYLCASRLAGAEYNEQFFGPGTRLTVL.

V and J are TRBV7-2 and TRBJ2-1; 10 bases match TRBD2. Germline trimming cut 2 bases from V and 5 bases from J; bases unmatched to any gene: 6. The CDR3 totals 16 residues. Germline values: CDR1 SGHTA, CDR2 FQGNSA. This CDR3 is CASSLITSGANNEQFF. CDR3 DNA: TGTGCCAGCAGCTTAATCACTAGCGGGGCTAACAATGAGCAGTTCTTC.

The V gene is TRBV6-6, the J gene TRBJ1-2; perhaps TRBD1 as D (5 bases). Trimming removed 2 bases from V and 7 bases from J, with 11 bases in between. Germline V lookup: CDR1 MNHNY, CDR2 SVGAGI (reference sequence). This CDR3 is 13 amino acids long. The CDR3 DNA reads TGTGCCAGCAGTTACGTCCAGGGTAGTGGCTACACCTTC. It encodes CASSYVQGSGYTF.

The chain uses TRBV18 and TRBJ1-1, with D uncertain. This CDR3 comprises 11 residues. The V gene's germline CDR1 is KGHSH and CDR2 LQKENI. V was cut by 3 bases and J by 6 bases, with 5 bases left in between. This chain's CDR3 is CASSPSAEAFF. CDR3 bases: TGTGCCAGCTCACCTTCGGCTGAAGCTTTCTTT.

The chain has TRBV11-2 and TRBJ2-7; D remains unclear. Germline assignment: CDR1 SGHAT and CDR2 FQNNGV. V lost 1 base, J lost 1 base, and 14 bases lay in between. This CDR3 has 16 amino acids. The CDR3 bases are TGTGCCAGCAGCTTAGCCGGATGGACGGTGTCCTACGAGCAGTACTTC. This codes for CASSLAGWTVSYEQYF.

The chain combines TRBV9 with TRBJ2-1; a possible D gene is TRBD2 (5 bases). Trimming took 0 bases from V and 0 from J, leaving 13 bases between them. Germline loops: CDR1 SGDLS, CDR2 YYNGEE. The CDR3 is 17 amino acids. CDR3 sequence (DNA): TGTGCCAGCAGCGTAGGGGCCGCGGGTAGCTCCTACAATGAGCAGTTCTTC. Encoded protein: CASSVGAAGSSYNEQFF.

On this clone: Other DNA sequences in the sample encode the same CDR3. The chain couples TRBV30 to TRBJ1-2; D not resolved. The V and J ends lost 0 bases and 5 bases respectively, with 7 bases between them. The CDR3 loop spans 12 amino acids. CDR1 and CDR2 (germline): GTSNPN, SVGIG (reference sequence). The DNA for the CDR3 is TGTGCCTGGAGTGTTAGTAGTTATGGCTACACCTTC. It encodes CAWSVSSYGYTF.